This is a list of T cell receptor beta chains from one sample in a study of cytomegalovirus exposure and HLA in healthy donors. Generated by immunoSEQ multiplex PCR, the TCRdb table keeps only in-frame clones and is missing some. The sample lists hundreds of thousands of clones; just under 90% were seen once. The sample was PBMCs. These receptors all come from a young man in good health and CMV-seronegative. CDR3s include the opening cysteine and the closing phenylalanine or tryptophan. A D gene is named only where the DNA matches it firmly. Clone size is shown for a subset of rows, as once, few, many or a class of expanded clone.

V gene,J gene,CDR3 length,D gene,clone size,CDR3 DNA,CDR3 protein
TRBV27,TRBJ2-3,9,NA,NA,TGCCAGGTCACAGATACGCAGTATTTT,CQVTDTQYF
TRBV6-1,TRBJ1-5,15,TRBD1,NA,TGTGCCAGCAGGCCCGGGACAGGCACCCTTCAGCCCCAGCATTTT,CASRPGTGTLQPQHF
TRBV12-2,TRBJ2-7,16,NA,NA,TGTGCAAGTCGCTTGAAGCGGGATCACCTGCTGCACGAGCAGTACTTC,CASRLKRDHLLHEQYF
TRBV7-2,TRBJ1-2,13,TRBD1,NA,TGTGCCAGCAGCGAAGGGACAGGCTATGGCTACACCTTC,CASSEGTGYGYTF
TRBV29-1,TRBJ2-3,14,NA,NA,TGCAGCGTTGAACTCGGGATCGGGACAGATACGCAGTATTTT,CSVELGIGTDTQYF
TRBV27,TRBJ2-1,16,TRBD2,NA,TGTGCCAGCAGTTTAGGGAAGACTAGCGGGTACAATGAGCAGTTCTTC,CASSLGKTSGYNEQFF
TRBV4-1,TRBJ1-1,15,TRBD1,once,TGCGCCAGCAGCCAAGACCAGACAGGGGTGACTGAAGCTTTCTTT,CASSQDQTGVTEAFF
TRBV7-2,TRBJ2-7,15,TRBD1,NA,TGTGCCAGCAGCTTAGGATGGGACAGAGCCTACGAGCAGTACTTC,CASSLGWDRAYEQYF
TRBV10-2,TRBJ1-1,14,NA,NA,TGCGCCAGCACCCCTTTGGGAGCGGGTACTGAAGCTTTCTTT,CASTPLGAGTEAFF
TRBV11-2,TRBJ2-7,15,TRBD2,NA,TGTGCCAGCAGCACCCCTAGCGGGAGGGCCGGAGAGCAGTACTTC,CASSTPSGRAGEQYF
TRBV25-1,TRBJ2-5,13,NA,NA,TGTGCCAGCTATACAGGTTTCCGGGAGACCCAGTACTTC,CASYTGFRETQYF
TRBV2,TRBJ2-7,17,TRBD2,NA,TGTGCCAGCAGCCACCCCCCGGGACTAGCGGGAAACTACGAGCAGTACTTC,CASSHPPGLAGNYEQYF
TRBV4-2,TRBJ1-2,15,NA,NA,TGTGCCAGCAGCCAAGACCAGGACTTCAACTATGGCTACACCTTC,CASSQDQDFNYGYTF
TRBV27,TRBJ2-1,13,NA,NA,TGTGCCAGCAGACAACTAGCTTCGAATTTATGGTTCTTC,CASRQLASNLWFF
TRBV5-1,TRBJ1-6,16,TRBD1,NA,TGCGCCAGCAGCTTGGCTGCCGGGACAGATAATTCACCCCTCCACTTT,CASSLAAGTDNSPLHF
TRBV27,TRBJ2-5,15,TRBD1,NA,TGTGCCAGCAGTATAAGGGGACAGGGCCATGAGACCCAGTACTTC,CASSIRGQGHETQYF
TRBV27,TRBJ2-2,11,NA,NA,TGTGCCAGCAGTTTACTCGGGGAGCTGTTTTTT,CASSLLGELFF
TRBV4-1,TRBJ1-5,12,NA,NA,TGCGCCAGCAGCCTGGTCGGGGGGCCCCAGCATTTT,CASSLVGGPQHF